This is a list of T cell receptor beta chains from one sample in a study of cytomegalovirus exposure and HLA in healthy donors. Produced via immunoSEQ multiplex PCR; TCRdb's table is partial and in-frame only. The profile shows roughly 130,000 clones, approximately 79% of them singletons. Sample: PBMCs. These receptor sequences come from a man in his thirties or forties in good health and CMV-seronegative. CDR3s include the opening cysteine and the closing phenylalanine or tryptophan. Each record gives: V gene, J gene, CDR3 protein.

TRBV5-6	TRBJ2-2	CASSLPGGEGLTGELFF
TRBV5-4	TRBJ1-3	CASSQSGTGVDF
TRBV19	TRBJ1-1	CASTLGRVGTEAFF
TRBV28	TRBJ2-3	CASSFESLGSGGDTDTQYF
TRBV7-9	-	CASSLAPTVYEQYF
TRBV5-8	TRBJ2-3	CASSLTRGQITDTQYF
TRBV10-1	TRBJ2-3	CASSTGTTSTDTQYF
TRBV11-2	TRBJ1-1	CASSPDKVAEAFF
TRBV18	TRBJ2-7	CASSLFDRSYEQYF
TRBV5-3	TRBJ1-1	CARSTRQGKENTEAFF
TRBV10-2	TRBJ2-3	CASSALAGGLGGDTQYF
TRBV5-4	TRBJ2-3	CASSWAGGPVDTQYF
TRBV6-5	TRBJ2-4	CASSATGTAKNSQYF
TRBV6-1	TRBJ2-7	CASGLAPYYEQYF
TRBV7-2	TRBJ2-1	CASGTGQGGYYEQFF
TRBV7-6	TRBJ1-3	CASSLARGSTGNTIYF
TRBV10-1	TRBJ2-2	CASSVGQNTGELFF
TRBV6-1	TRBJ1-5	CASSESDREKYSNQPQHF
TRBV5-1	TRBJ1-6	CASSLVGGYNSPLHF
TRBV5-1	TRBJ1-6	CASREMESYNSPLHF
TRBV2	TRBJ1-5	CASSAGSNQPQHF
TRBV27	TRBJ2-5	CASSSPRLGLKQETQYF
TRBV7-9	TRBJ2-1	CASSLGAGGVWDEQFF
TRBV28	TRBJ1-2	CASSLNGYGYTF
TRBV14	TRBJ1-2	CASSQGARIMRGYTF
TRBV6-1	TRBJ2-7	CASSIRQGTYEQYF
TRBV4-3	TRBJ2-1	CASSQDARGNEQFF
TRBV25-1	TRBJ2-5	CASSERSIQGGRETQYF
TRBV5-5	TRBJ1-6	CASSPTVPSSYNSPLHF
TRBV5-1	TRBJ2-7	CASSQDLQGAYEQYF
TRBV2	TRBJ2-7	CASSLSTGLTYEQYF
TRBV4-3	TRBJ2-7	CASSQNRAPSYEQYF
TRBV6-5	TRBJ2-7	CASSYNTGVYEQYF
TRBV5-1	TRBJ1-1	CASSATLGGTEAFF
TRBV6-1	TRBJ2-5	CASRARTIQETQYF
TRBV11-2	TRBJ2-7	CASSLSRGYGGQYF
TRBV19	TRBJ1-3	CASSITLYRSSGNTIYF
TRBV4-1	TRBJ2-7	CASSPLSGGTYEQYF
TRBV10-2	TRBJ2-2	CASSESTLADPTGELFF
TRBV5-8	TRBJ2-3	CASSTWVRAHRTDTQYF
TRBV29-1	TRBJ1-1	CSVEGGIMNTEAFF
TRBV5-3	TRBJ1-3	CARSPRTGCGNTIYF
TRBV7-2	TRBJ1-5	CASSFRQGGQPQHF